This TCR beta chain was profiled in a study of control samples from healthy donors and cancer patients. V gave up 1 base and J gave up 5 bases; unmatched junction bases: 15. The CDR3 length is 19 residues. Germline lookup yields CDR1 SGHRS and CDR2 YFSETQ. The method was immunoSEQ multiplex PCR; TCRdb's version includes in-frame clones alone and lacks a portion of them. The sample shows about 22,000 clones, roughly four fifths of them seen only once. This chain joins TRBV5-1 and TRBJ2-1; 10 bases fit TRBD2. The source material was PBMCs. The receptor was derived from a man aged 60 to 69 with head and neck cancer. The CDR3 bases are TGCGCCAGCAGCTTGTCCTATACTAGCGGGGCTATAGGGGACAATGAGCAGTTCTTC. Amino acid sequence: CASSLSYTSGAIGDNEQFF.